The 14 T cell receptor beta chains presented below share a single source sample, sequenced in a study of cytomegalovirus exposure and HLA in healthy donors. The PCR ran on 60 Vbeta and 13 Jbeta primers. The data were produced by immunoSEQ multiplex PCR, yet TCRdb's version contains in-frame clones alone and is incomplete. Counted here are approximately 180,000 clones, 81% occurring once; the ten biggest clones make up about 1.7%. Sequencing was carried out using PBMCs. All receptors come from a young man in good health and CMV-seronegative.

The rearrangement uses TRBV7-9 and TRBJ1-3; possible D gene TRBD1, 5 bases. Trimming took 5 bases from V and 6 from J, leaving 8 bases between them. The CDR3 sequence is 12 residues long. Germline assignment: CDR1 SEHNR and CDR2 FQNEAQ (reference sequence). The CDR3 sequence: CASSATENTIYF. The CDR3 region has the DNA TGTGCCAGCAGCGCGACAGAAAACACCATATATTTT.

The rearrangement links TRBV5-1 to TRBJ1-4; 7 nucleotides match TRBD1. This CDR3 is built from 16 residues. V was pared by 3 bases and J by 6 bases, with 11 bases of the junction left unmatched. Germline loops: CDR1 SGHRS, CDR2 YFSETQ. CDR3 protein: CASSSGGQAFYEKLFF. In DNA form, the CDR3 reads TGCGCCAGCAGCTCCGGCGGACAGGCCTTTTATGAAAAACTGTTTTTT.

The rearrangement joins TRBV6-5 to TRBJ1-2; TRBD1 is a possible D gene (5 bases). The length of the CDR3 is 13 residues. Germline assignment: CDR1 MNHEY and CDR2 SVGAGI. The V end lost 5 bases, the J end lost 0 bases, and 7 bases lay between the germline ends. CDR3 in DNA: TGTGCCAGCAGTCAGGGCCCTAACTATGGCTACACCTTC. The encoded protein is CASSQGPNYGYTF.

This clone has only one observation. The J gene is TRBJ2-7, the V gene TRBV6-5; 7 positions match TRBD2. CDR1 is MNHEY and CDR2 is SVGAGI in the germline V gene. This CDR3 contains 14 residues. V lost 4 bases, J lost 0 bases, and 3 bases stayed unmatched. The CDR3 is CASSSGGSSYEQYF. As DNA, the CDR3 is TGTGCCAGCAGTTCGGGCGGGAGCTCCTACGAGCAGTACTTC.

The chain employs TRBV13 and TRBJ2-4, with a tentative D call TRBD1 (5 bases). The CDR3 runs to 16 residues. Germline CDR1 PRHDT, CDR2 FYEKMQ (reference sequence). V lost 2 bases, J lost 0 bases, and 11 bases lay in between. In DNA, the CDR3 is TGTGCCAGCAGCTTATACGACAGTCGAGCCAAAAACATTCAGTACTTC. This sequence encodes CASSLYDSRAKNIQYF.

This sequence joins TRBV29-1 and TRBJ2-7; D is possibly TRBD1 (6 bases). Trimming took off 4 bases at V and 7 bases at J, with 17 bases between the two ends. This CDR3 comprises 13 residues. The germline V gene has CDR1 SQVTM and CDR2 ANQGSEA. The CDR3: CSVAEQGPTEQYF. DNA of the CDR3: TGCAGCGTTGCCGAACAGGGTCCTACGGAGCAGTACTTC.

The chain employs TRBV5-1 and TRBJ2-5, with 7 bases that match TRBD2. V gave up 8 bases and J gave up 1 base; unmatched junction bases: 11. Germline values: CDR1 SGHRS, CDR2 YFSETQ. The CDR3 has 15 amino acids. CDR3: CASCRGAGPQETQYF. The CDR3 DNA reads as TGCGCCAGTTGCCGGGGAGCGGGGCCCCAAGAGACCCAGTACTTC.

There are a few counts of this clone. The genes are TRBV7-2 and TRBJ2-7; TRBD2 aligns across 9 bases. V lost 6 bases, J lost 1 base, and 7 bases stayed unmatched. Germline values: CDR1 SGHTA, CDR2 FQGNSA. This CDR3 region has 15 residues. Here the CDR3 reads CASRPLAGLSYEQYF. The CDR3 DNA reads TGTGCCAGCAGACCCCTAGCGGGGTTGTCCTACGAGCAGTACTTC. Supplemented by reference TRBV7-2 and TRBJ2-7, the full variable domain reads GAGVSQSPSNKVTEKGKDVELRCDPISGHTALYWYRQSLGQGLEFLIYFQGNSAPDKSGLPSDRFSAERTGGSVSTLTIQRTQQEDSAVYLCASRPLAGLSYEQYFGPGTRLTVT.

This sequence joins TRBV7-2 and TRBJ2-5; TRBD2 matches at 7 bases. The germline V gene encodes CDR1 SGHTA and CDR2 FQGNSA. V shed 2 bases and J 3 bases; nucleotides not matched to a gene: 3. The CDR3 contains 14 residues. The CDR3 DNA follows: TGTGCCAGCAGCTTATGGGCGGGAGAAGAGACCCAGTACTTC. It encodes CASSLWAGEETQYF.

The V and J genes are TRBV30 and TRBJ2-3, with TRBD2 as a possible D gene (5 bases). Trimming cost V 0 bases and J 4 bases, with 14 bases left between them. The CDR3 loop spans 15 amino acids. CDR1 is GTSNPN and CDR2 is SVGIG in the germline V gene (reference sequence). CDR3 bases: TGTGCCTGGAGTGTGGGTGAGGACTGGGCAGATACGCAGTATTTT. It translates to CAWSVGEDWADTQYF.

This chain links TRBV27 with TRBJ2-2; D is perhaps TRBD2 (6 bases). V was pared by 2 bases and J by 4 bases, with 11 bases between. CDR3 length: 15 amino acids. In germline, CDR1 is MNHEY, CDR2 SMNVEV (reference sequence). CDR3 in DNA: TGTGCCAGCAGTTTACACCGGAGGGTCACCGGGGAGCTGTTTTTT. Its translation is CASSLHRRVTGELFF.

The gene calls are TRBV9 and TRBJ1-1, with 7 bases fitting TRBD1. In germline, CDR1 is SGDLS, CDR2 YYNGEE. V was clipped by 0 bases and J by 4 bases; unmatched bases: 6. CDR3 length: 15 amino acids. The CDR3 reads CASSVGKRGLTEAFF. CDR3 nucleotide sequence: TGTGCCAGCAGCGTAGGAAAAAGGGGGCTCACTGAAGCTTTCTTT.

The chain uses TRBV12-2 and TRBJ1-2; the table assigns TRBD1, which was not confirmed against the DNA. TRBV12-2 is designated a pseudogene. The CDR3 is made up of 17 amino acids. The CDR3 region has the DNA TGTGCAAGTCGCCCTAGCCTCGTATTACCACAGGGGCGAGGCTACACCTTC. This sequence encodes CASRPSLVLPQGRGYTF.

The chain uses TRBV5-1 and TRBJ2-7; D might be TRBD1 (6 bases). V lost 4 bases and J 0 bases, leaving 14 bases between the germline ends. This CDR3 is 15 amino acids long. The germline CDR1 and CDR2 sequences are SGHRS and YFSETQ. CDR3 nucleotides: TGCGCCAGCAGCAACCGGGACATCCTCTCCTACGAGCAGTACTTC. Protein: CASSNRDILSYEQYF.